This TCR beta chain was captured by sequencing in a study of beta chain features in type 1 diabetes. About the research overall: Sorted cells examined across all samples numbered 85 million to 130 million. Study-wide findings and caveats: Shorter TCRB CDR3s, moderately but significantly so, marked every one of the four CD4+ subsets in Type 1 diabetes patients.

Per donor, one heparinised blood draw averaged approximately 120 mL. Regarding this clone: Its specificity is not known.

Germline CDR1 and CDR2: MNHNS and SASEGT. The CDR3 sequence is 14 residues long. With 2 bases removed from V and 6 bases from J, the gap between germline ends came to 13 bases. The whole isolated RNA underwent reverse transcription, so sequencing captured expressed TCRB transcripts. The method was immunoSEQ multiplex PCR; TCRdb's version includes in-frame clones alone and lacks a portion of them. Here the sample spans 240,000 or so clones, approximately 13% being singletons. The sequence was obtained from a man aged 25 to 40 with type 1 diabetes. The chain employs TRBV6-1 and TRBJ1-1; tentative D call: TRBD1 (6 bases). The sequencing input was naive CD4+ T cells from blood. The CDR3 spells CASSEPHRVPEAFF. The CDR3 nucleotides read TGTGCCAGCAGTGAACCTCACAGGGTCCCTGAAGCTTTCTTT.